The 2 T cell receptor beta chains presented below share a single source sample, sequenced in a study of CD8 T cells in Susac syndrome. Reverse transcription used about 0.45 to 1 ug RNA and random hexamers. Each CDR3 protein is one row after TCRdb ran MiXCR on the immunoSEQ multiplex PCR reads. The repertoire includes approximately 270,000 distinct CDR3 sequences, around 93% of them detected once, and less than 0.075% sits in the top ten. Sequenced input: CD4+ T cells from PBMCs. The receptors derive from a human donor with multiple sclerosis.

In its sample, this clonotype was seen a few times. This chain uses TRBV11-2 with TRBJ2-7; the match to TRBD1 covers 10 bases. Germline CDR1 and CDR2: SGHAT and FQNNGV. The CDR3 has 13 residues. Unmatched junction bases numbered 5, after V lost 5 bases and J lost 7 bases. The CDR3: CASSGTGVGEQYF. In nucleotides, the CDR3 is TGTGCCAGCAGCGGGACAGGGGTGGGGGAGCAGTACTTC.

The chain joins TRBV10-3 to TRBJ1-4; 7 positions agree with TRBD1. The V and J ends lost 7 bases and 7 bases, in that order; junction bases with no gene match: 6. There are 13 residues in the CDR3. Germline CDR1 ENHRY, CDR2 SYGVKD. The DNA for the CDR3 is TGTGCCATCACAAAGGGGGCTGGTGAAAAACTGTTTTTT. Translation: CAITKGAGEKLFF.